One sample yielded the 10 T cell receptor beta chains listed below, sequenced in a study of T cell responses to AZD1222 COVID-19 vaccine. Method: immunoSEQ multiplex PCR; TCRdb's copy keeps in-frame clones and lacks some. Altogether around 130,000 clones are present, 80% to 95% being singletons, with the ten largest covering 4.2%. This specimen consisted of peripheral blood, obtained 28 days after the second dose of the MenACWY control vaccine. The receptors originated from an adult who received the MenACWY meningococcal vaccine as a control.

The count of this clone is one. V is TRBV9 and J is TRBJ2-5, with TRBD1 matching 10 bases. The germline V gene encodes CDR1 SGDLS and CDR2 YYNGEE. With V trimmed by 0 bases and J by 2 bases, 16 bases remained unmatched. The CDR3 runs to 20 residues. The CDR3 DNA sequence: TGTGCCAGCAGCGTAGCCGTACCCAACCCGGGACAGGGGCTTCAAGAGACCCAGTACTTC. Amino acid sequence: CASSVAVPNPGQGLQETQYF. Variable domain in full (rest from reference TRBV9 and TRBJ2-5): DSGVTQTPKHLITATGQRVTLRCSPRSGDLSVYWYQQSLDQGLQFLIQYYNGEERAKGNILERFSAQQFPDLHSELNLSSLELGDSALYFCASSVAVPNPGQGLQETQYFGPGTRLLVL.

The CDR3 coding sequence is TGTGCCAGCAGAGGGGGAGGGCTGAGCGAGCAGTACGTC. Encoded protein: CASRGGGLSEQYV. The J gene is TRBJ2-7, the V gene TRBV27, with D perhaps TRBD2 (7 bases). Trimming removed 6 bases at V and 6 bases at J, with 15 bases between. CDR3 length: 13 residues. CDR1 MNHEY and CDR2 SMNVEV come from the germline V gene (reference sequence).

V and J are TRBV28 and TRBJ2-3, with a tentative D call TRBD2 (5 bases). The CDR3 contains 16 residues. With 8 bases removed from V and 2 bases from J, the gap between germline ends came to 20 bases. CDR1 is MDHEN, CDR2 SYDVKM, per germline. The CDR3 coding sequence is TGTGCCAGCCCTCCCCGGGGTTGGAGCACCACAGATACGCAGTATTTT. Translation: CASPPRGWSTTDTQYF.

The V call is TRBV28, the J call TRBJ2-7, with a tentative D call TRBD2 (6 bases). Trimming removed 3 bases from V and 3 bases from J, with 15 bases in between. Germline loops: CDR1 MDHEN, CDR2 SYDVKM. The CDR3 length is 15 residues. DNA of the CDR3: TGTGCCAGCAGTTTTACCGGGACTTTAGGCTACGAGCAGTACTTC. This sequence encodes CASSFTGTLGYEQYF.

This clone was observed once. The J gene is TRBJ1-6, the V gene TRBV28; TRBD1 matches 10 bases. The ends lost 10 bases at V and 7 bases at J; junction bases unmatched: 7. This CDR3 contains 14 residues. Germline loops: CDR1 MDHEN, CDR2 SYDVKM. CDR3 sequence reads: CATQTGGQNSPLHF. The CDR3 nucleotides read TGTGCCACACAGACAGGGGGCCAGAATTCACCCCTCCACTTT.

In DNA, the CDR3 is TGTGCCAGCAGTGGGGACAGTACTCGCCAGCCCCAGCATTTT. Amino acids: CASSGDSTRQPQHF. The genes are TRBV2 and TRBJ1-5, with TRBD1 matching 7 bases. The CDR3 sequence is 14 residues long. The V and J ends lost 4 bases and 7 bases, in that order; junction bases with no gene match: 7. The V gene's germline CDR1 is SNHLY and CDR2 FYNNEI.

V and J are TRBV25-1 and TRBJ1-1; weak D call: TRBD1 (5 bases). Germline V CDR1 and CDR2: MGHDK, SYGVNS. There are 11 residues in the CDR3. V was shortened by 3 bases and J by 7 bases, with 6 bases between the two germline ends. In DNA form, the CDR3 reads TGTGCCAGCAGTGACCAGGGTGAAGCTTTCTTT. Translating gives CASSDQGEAFF.

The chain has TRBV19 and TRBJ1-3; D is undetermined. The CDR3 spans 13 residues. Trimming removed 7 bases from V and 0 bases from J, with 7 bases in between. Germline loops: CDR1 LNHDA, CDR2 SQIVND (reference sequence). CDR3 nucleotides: TGTGCCAGTAACAGCTTCTCTGGAAACACCATATATTTT. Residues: CASNSFSGNTIYF. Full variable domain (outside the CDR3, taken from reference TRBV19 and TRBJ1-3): DGGITQSPKYLFRKEGQNVTLSCEQNLNHDAMYWYRQDPGQGLRLIYYSQIVNDFQKGDIAEGYSVSREKKESFPLTVTSAQKNPTAFYLCASNSFSGNTIYFGEGSWLTVV.

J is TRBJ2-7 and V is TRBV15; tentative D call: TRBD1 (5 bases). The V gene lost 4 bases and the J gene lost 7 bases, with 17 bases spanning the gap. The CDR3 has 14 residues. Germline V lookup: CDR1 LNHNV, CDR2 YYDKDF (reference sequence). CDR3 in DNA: TGTGCCACCAGCACCGGACATGGGCCAGGGGAGCAGTACGTC. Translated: CATSTGHGPGEQYV.

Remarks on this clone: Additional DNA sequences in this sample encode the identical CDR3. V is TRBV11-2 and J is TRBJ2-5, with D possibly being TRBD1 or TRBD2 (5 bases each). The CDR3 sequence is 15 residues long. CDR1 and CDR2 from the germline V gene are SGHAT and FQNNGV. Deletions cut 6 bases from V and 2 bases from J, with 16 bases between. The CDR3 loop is CASSSAGTHQETQYF. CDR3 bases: TGTGCCAGCAGTTCGGCCGGGACCCATCAAGAGACCCAGTACTTC. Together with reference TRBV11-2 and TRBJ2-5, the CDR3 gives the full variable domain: EAGVAQSPRYKIIEKRQSVAFWCNPISGHATLYWYQQILGQGPKLLIQFQNNGVVDDSQLPKDRFSAERLKGVDSTLKIQPAKLEDSAVYLCASSSAGTHQETQYFGPGTRLLVL.